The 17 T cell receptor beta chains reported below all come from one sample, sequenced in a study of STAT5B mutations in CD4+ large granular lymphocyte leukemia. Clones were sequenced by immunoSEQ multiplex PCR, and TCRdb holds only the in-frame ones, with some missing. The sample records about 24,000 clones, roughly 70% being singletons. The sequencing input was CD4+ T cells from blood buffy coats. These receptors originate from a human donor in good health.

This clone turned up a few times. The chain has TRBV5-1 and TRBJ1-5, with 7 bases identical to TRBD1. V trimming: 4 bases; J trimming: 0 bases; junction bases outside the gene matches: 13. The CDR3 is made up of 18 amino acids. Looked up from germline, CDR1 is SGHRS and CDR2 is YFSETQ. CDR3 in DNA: TGCGCCAGCAGCCGAGGGACAGCCGAAAGACATAGCAATCAGCCCCAGCATTTT. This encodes CASSRGTAERHSNQPQHF.

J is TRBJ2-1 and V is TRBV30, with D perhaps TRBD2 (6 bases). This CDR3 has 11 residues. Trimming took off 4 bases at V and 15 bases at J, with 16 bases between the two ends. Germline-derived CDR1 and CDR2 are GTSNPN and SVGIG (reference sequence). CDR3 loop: CAWTLGTLWFF. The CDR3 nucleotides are TGTGCCTGGACCTTAGGGACTTTATGGTTCTTC.

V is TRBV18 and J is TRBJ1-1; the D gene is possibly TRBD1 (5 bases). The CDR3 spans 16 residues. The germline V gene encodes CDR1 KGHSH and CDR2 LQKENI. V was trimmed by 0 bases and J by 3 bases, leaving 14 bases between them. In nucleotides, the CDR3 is TGTGCCAGCTCACCACCGTCGGTCCCAGGGCACACTGAAGCTTTCTTT. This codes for CASSPPSVPGHTEAFF.

The CDR3 is CASSPPVANTEAFF. CDR3 sequence (DNA): TGTGCCAGCTCACCACCCGTAGCGAACACTGAAGCTTTCTTT. The V gene is TRBV18, the J gene TRBJ1-1; no clear D gene. V was cut by 0 bases and J by 1 base, with 6 bases left in between. This CDR3 spans 14 amino acids. Germline lookup yields CDR1 KGHSH and CDR2 LQKENI. Full variable domain (outside the CDR3, taken from reference TRBV18 and TRBJ1-1): NAGVMQNPRHLVRRRGQEARLRCSPMKGHSHVYWYRQLPEEGLKFMVYLQKENIIDESGMPKERFSAEFPKEGPSILRIQQVVRGDSAAYFCASSPPVANTEAFFGQGTRLTVV.

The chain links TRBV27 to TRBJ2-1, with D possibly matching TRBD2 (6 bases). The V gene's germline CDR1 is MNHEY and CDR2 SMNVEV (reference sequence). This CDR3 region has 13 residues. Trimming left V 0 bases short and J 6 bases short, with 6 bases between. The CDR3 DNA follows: TGTGCCAGCAGTTTATCGGGAGGCAATGAGCAGTTCTTC. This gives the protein CASSLSGGNEQFF.

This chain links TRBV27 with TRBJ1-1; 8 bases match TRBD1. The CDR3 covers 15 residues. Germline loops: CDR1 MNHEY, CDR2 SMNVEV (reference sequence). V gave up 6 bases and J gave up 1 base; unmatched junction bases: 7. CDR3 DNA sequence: TGTGCCAGCAGGCGGACAGGGAACCAGAACACTGAAGCTTTCTTT. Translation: CASRRTGNQNTEAFF.

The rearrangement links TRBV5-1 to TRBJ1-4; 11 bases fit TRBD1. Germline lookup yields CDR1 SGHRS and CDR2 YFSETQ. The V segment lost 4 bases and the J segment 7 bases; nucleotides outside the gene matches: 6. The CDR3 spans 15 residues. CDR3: CASSGTGGSGEKLFF. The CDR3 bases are TGCGCCAGCAGCGGGACAGGGGGTTCGGGTGAAAAACTGTTTTTT.

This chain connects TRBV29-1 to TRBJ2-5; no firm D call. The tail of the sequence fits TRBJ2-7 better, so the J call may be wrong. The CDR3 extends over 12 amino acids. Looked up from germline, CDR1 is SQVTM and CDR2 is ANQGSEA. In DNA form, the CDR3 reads TGCAGCGTTGCGGTTACTGTTGCCGAGCAGTACTTC. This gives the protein CSVAVTVAEQYF.

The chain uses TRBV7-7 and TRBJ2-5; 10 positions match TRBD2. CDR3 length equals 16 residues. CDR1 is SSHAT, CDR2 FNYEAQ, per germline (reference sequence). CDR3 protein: CASQQTSGANQETQYF. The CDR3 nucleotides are TGTGCTAGTCAGCAAACTAGCGGGGCCAACCAAGAGACCCAGTACTTC.

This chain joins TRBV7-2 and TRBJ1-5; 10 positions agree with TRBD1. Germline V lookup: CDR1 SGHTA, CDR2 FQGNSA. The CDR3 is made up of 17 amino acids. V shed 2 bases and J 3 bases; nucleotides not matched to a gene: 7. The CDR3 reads CASSLIAGQGFNQPQHF. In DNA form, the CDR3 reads TGTGCCAGCAGCTTAATCGCGGGACAGGGGTTCAATCAGCCCCAGCATTTT.

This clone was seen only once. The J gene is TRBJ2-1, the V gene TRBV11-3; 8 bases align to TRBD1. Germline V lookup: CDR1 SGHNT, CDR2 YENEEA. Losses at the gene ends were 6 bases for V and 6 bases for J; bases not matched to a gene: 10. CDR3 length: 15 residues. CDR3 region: CASRGTGGWTNEQFF. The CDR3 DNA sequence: TGTGCCAGCAGAGGAACAGGGGGTTGGACCAATGAGCAGTTCTTC.

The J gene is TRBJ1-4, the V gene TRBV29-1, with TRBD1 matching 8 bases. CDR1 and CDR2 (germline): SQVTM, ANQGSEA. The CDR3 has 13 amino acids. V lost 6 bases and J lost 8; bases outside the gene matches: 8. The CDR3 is CSVKGQGWEKLFF. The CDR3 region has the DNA TGCAGCGTAAAAGGACAGGGCTGGGAAAAACTGTTTTTT.

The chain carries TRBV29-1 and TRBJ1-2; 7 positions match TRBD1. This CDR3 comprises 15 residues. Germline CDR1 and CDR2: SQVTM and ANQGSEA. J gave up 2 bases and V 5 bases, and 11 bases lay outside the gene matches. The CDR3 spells CSVTFGGTANYGYTF. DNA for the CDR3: TGCAGCGTTACTTTCGGTGGGACAGCCAACTATGGCTACACCTTC.

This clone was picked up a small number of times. As DNA, the CDR3 is TGTGCCAGCAGTGAACGAGGTTACAGGGTTAGCAATCAGCCCCAGCATTTT. Translated, it gives CASSERGYRVSNQPQHF. The chain recombines TRBV2 with TRBJ1-5; D perhaps matches TRBD1 (6 bases). Germline-derived CDR1 and CDR2 are SNHLY and FYNNEI. V was trimmed by 2 bases and J by 0 bases, leaving 14 bases between them. This CDR3 is 17 amino acids long.

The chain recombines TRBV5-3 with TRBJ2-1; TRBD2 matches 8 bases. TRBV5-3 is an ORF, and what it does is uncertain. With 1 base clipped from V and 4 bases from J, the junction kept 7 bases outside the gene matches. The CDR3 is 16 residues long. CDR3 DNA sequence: TGTGCCAGAAGCTTGTCGGCGGGGGGACGATACAATGAGCAGTTCTTC. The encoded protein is CARSLSAGGRYNEQFF.

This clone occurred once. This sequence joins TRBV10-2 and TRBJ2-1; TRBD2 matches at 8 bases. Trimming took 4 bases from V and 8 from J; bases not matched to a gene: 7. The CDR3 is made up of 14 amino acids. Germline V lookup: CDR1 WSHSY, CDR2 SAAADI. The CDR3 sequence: CASSAGGGPDEQFF. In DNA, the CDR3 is TGCGCCAGCAGTGCGGGCGGGGGGCCCGATGAGCAGTTCTTC.

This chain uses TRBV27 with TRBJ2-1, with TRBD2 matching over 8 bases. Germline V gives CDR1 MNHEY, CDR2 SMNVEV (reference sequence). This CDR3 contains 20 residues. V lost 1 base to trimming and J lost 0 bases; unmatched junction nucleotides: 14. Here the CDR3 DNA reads TGTGCCAGCAGTTTATTTTTCTCCTTACTAGCGGATAGCTCCTACAATGAGCAGTTCTTC. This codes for CASSLFFSLLADSSYNEQFF.